The 20 T cell receptor beta chains below were found in one sample sequenced in a study of CD8 T cells in ankylosing spondylitis. The antigens of these receptors remain unknown. Study-wide results and caveats: Typical of ankylosing spondylitis blood, it appeared, was a TCR beta motif of seven to nine highly homologous variants.

TCRdb re-derived calls from the 5' RACE reads in MiXCR, one entry per CDR3 protein. The sample carries about 540,000 distinct CDR3 sequences, about 13% recorded once. Sequencing was performed on blood, either unsorted or a sorted T cell fraction (not recorded which). The source of these receptors is a male donor with ankylosing spondylitis.

This clonotype was seen more than once but under ten times. This sequence joins TRBV11-3 and TRBJ1-1; possibly TRBD1 for D (5 bases). The CDR3 is made up of 13 amino acids. Trimming took off 6 bases at V and 5 bases at J, with 13 bases between the two ends. The germline V gene encodes CDR1 SGHNT and CDR2 YENEEA. CDR3 in amino acids: CASRDKSLTEAFF. The CDR3 bases are TGTGCCAGCAGGGACAAAAGTTTGACTGAAGCTTTCTTT.

The chain joins TRBV15 to TRBJ1-5; 8 bases align to TRBD1. The CDR3 has 16 amino acids. With V trimmed by 0 bases and J by 4 bases, 5 bases remained unmatched. The germline gives CDR1 LNHNV, CDR2 YYDKDF (reference sequence). The CDR3, as DNA: TGTGCCACCAGCAGAGATCGATACAGGGGGAATCAGCCCCAGCATTTT. Residues: CATSRDRYRGNQPQHF.

This clonotype showed up just a few times. The V call is TRBV10-3, the J call TRBJ2-5; perhaps TRBD1 as D (5 bases). The length of the CDR3 is 12 residues. The V end lost 4 bases, the J end lost 3 bases, and 6 bases lay between the germline ends. CDR1 ENHRY and CDR2 SYGVKD come from the germline V gene. The CDR3 sequence: CAISGREETQYF. The CDR3 bases are TGTGCCATCAGTGGCAGGGAAGAGACCCAGTACTTC.

This clonotype was found a few times. The chain couples TRBV29-1 to TRBJ2-2; 10 bases map to TRBD2. Germline loops: CDR1 SQVTM, CDR2 ANQGSEA. The CDR3 has 17 residues. With V trimmed by 1 base and J by 6 bases, 11 bases remained unmatched. CDR3 protein: CSVEVSLAGGVAGELFF. DNA of the CDR3: TGCAGCGTTGAAGTTTCTTTAGCGGGAGGAGTCGCCGGGGAGCTGTTTTTT.

The chain uses TRBV15 and TRBJ2-1; TRBD2 matches at 11 bases. V shed 0 bases and J 12 bases; nucleotides not matched to a gene: 13. The CDR3 totals 17 residues. Germline V gene sequence: CDR1 LNHNV, CDR2 YYDKDF (reference sequence). DNA of the CDR3: TGTGCCACCAGCAGAGAAAGGGTGGGTAGCGGGAGGGTCTGGCAGTTCTTC. It codes for CATSRERVGSGRVWQFF.

This clonotype was detected only once. The chain is built from TRBV7-6 and TRBJ2-7, with 7 bases fitting TRBD2. The CDR3 runs to 15 residues. The V gene's germline CDR1 is SGHVS and CDR2 FNYEAQ. Trimming took 5 bases from V and 0 from J; bases not matched to a gene: 7. The DNA for the CDR3 is TGTGCCAGCAGCCCACTAGCGCTGAGCTCCTACGAGCAGTACGTC. This sequence encodes CASSPLALSSYEQYV.

This clonotype showed up many times. The DNA for the CDR3 is TGTGCCAGCAGCTTTGGACAACCGATCCTCAAAGAGACCCAGTACTTC. The encoded protein is CASSFGQPILKETQYF. The chain uses TRBV7-2 and TRBJ2-5; weak D call: TRBD1 (5 bases). The CDR3 loop spans 16 amino acids. The V and J ends lost 3 bases and 3 bases respectively, with 17 bases between them. CDR1 and CDR2 from the germline V gene are SGHTA and FQGNSA.

The chain has TRBV3-1 and TRBJ2-1; D uncertain. CDR1 LGHDT and CDR2 YNNKEL come from the germline V gene (reference sequence). The CDR3 runs to 14 residues. V was clipped by 1 base and J by 7 bases, with 11 bases between them. In DNA, the CDR3 is TGTGCCAGCAGCCAAGCCCTCGGACCGAATGAGCAGTTCTTC. As protein: CASSQALGPNEQFF.

The V call is TRBV5-6, the J call TRBJ1-1; a possible D gene is TRBD1 (5 bases). This CDR3 spans 15 amino acids. The V gene's germline CDR1 is SGHDT and CDR2 YYEEEE. V dropped 5 bases and J dropped 0 bases, with 14 bases sitting between them. The CDR3 DNA follows: TGTGCCAGCAGACCTATCGGGGGAGTGAACACTGAAGCTTTCTTT. This gives the protein CASRPIGGVNTEAFF.

This clonotype appeared a few times. CDR3 in amino acids: CASSLVGQGTNEQFF. The CDR3 region has the DNA TGTGCCAGCAGCTTAGTAGGCCAGGGGACGAATGAGCAGTTCTTC. The chain recombines TRBV7-9 with TRBJ2-1; maybe TRBD1 (6 bases). CDR3 size: 15 residues. Between the trimmed V and J ends, which lost 1 base and 7 bases, there was a span of 14 bases. CDR1 and CDR2 from the germline V gene are SEHNR and FQNEAQ (reference sequence).

This clonotype was detected only a few times. The chain combines TRBV5-1 with TRBJ2-7, with D maybe TRBD2 (5 bases). From germline, CDR1 is SGHRS and CDR2 YFSETQ. V lost 7 bases to trimming and J lost 6 bases, with 14 bases between them. The CDR3 covers 12 residues. As DNA, the CDR3 is TGCGCCAGCCGAACCCGACGGGGCGAGCAGTACTTC. It encodes CASRTRRGEQYF.

This clonotype was counted between two and nine times. The V and J genes are TRBV24-1 and TRBJ1-5; D is unresolved. CDR1 and CDR2 (germline): KGHDR, SFDVKD. V dropped 5 bases and J dropped 1 base, with 8 bases sitting between them. The CDR3 runs 14 residues. The CDR3: CATSAGQSNQPQHF. As DNA, the CDR3 is TGTGCCACCAGTGCTGGGCAGAGCAATCAGCCCCAGCATTTT.

This chain joins TRBV29-1 and TRBJ1-5, with D possibly matching TRBD1 (5 bases). Germline V lookup: CDR1 SQVTM, CDR2 ANQGSEA. The V gene lost 6 bases and the J gene lost 5 bases, with 14 bases spanning the gap. The CDR3 contains 13 residues. The chain's CDR3 is CSVHGTAYQPQHF. CDR3 coding DNA: TGCAGCGTGCACGGGACGGCTTATCAGCCCCAGCATTTT. Based on the CDR3 plus reference TRBV29-1 and TRBJ1-5, the full variable domain is SAVISQKPSRDICQRGTSLTIQCQVDSQVTMMFWYRQQPGQSLTLIATANQGSEATYESGFVIDKFPISRPNLTFSTLTVSNMSPEDSSIYLCSVHGTAYQPQHFGDGTRLSIL.

The chain employs TRBV7-2 and TRBJ2-5, with D unresolved. Per germline, CDR1 SGHTA and CDR2 FQGNSA. V was pared by 4 bases and J by 4 bases, with 10 bases between. The CDR3 is 13 residues long. The CDR3 sequence: CASSSARRETQYF. The CDR3 nucleotides read TGTGCCAGCAGCTCCGCGCGGAGAGAGACCCAGTACTTC.

The chain has TRBV6-5 and TRBJ2-5; 8 positions match TRBD2. Losses at the gene ends were 2 bases for V and 1 base for J; bases not matched to a gene: 15. CDR1 MNHEY and CDR2 SVGAGI come from the germline V gene. CDR3 length: 19 residues. Written as DNA, the CDR3 is TGTGCCAGCAGTTACCCCCGGGGTAGCGGGACCCTCCCCCAAGAGACCCAGTACTTC. Its translation is CASSYPRGSGTLPQETQYF.

There are a few counts of this clonotype. V is TRBV11-1 and J is TRBJ2-5, with D unclear. The germline gives CDR1 SGHAT, CDR2 FQDESV (reference sequence). This CDR3 has 14 amino acids. Trimming stripped 2 bases from V and 1 base from J, with 8 bases between. This CDR3 is CASSLHQVQETQYF. CDR3 sequence (DNA): TGTGCCAGCAGCTTACATCAGGTCCAAGAGACCCAGTACTTC.

This clonotype was detected only a few times. The rearrangement uses TRBV3-1 and TRBJ2-3; D may be TRBD1 (6 bases). CDR3 length: 15 amino acids. Trimming took 1 base from V and 8 from J, leaving 16 bases between them. The germline V gene has CDR1 LGHDT and CDR2 YNNKEL (reference sequence). The CDR3 loop reads CASSQGAGGIGTQYF. The CDR3, as DNA: TGTGCCAGCAGCCAAGGGGCTGGGGGCATCGGTACGCAGTATTTT.

V usage is TRBV3-1 and J usage is TRBJ2-1; tentatively, D is TRBD2 (6 bases). The CDR3 spans 15 residues. The germline V and J ends were trimmed by 3 bases and 7 bases, with 16 bases remaining between them. Germline V gene sequence: CDR1 LGHDT, CDR2 YNNKEL (reference sequence). CDR3 DNA: TGTGCCAGCAGCCACGGGACTCGGCCAAAGAATGAGCAGTTCTTC. This translates into CASSHGTRPKNEQFF.

The chain has TRBV11-2 and TRBJ2-5; possibly TRBD2 for D (8 bases). The CDR3 contains 18 residues. The ends were cut back, 4 bases at V and 0 bases at J, with 21 bases in the middle. Germline V gene sequence: CDR1 SGHAT, CDR2 FQNNGV. CDR3 protein: CASSSLGGGGRYQETQYF. CDR3 DNA: TGTGCCAGCAGCTCTTTAGGAGGGGGCGGGAGGTACCAAGAGACCCAGTACTTC.

DNA of the CDR3: TGTGCCAGCAGCAAAGAGGCGAACACTGAAGCTTTCTTT. It is translated as CASSKEANTEAFF. The J gene is TRBJ1-1, the V gene TRBV5-6; D uncertain. The V gene's germline CDR1 is SGHDT and CDR2 YYEEEE. The CDR3 runs to 13 residues. The V gene lost 4 bases and the J gene lost 1 base, with 8 bases spanning the gap.